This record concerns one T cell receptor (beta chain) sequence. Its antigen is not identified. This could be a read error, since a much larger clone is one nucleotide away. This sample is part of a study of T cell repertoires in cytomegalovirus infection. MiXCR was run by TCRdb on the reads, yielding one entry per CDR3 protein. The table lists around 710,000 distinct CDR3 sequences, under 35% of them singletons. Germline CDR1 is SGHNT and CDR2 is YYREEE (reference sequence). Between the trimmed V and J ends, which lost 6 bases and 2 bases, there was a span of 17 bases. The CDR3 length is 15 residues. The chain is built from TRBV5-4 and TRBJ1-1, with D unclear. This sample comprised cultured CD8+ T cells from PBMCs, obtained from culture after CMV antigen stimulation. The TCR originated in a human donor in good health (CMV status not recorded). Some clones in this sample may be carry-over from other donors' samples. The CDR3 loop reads CASNYEPGPNTEAFF. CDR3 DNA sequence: TGTGCCAGCAACTATGAGCCAGGTCCTAACACTGAAGCTTTCTTT. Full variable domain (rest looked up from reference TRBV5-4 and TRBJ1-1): ETGVTQSPTHLIKTRGQQVTLRCSSQSGHNTVSWYQQALGQGPQFIFQYYREEENGRGNFPPRFSGLQFPNYSSELNVNALELDDSALYLCASNYEPGPNTEAFFGQGTRLTVV.